The table lists the clone carrying this T cell receptor (beta chain) with a few counts. Sequenced by immunoSEQ multiplex PCR; TCRdb stores in-frame clones only, minus some. Here the sample spans some 220,000 clones, over 75% being singletons. The record originates from a study of blood T cell repertoires in COVID-19. Germline V gene lookup returns CDR1 DFQATT and CDR2 SNEGSKA (reference sequence). The J segment lost 7 bases and the V segment lost 3 bases, leaving 4 bases of the junction unmatched. The CDR3 length is 12 residues. The TCR was taken from a woman aged 70-85 years with COVID-19, enrolled during active disease. The genes are TRBV20-1 and TRBJ2-7, with 9 bases fitting TRBD1. Sequences were obtained from peripheral blood. CDR3 DNA: TGCAGTGCTAGTCACAGGGGGCTAGAGCAGTACTTC. Translation gives CSASHRGLEQYF.